These 16 T cell receptor beta chains originate from one sample sequenced in a study of shared clonotypes between healthy human individuals (TCRdb year 2020). Library preparation used the immunoSEQ multiplex PCR assay. The table was pulled from immuneACCESS by TCRdb, which kept in-frame rearrangements only. Such tables lose some clones; where checked, under half of the loss comes from unresolved V genes, and the rest has no known cause. Counted in this sample were 980,000 or so clones; around 80% of them appeared once. About 1.5% of the sample lies in the top ten. Sequencing was carried out using memory CD4+ T cells sorted from blood. The sample's cell subset or site label is to be understood as: CD45RA-negative fraction. These receptor sequences come from a man younger than 35 in good health.

The chain is built from TRBV10-3 and TRBJ1-2, with 10 bases fitting TRBD1. With V trimmed by 2 bases and J by 6 bases, 9 bases remained unmatched. The CDR3 is 16 amino acids. Germline CDR1 is ENHRY and CDR2 is SYGVKD. CDR3 protein: CAISEPVVGQGNGYTF. The CDR3 nucleotides read TGTGCCATCAGTGAGCCAGTCGTGGGACAGGGGAATGGCTACACCTTC.

This clone was recorded many times. The chain joins TRBV10-1 to TRBJ2-7; D remains ambiguous. Between the trimmed V and J ends, which lost 3 bases and 6 bases, there was a span of 18 bases. The CDR3 is made up of 15 amino acids. Germline V lookup: CDR1 WNHNN, CDR2 SYGVQD (reference sequence). The DNA of the CDR3 is TGCGCCAGCAGTGAAATTAGGGCAGGCGTTGGCGAGCAGTACTTC. Translation: CASSEIRAGVGEQYF.

CDR3 bases: TGCGCCAGCAGCTTGGGACCGGCGGGTGGCTACACCTTC. The encoded protein is CASSLGPAGGYTF. This chain links TRBV5-1 with TRBJ1-2; D not certain. Germline CDR1 and CDR2: SGHRS and YFSETQ. Between the trimmed V and J ends, which lost 0 bases and 7 bases, there was a span of 10 bases. The CDR3 totals 13 residues. The full variable domain, its missing parts supplied by reference TRBV5-1 and TRBJ1-2, is KAGVTQTPRYLIKTRGQQVTLSCSPISGHRSVSWYQQTPGQGLQFLFEYFSETQRNKGNFPGRFSGRQFSNSRSEMNVSTLELGDSALYLCASSLGPAGGYTFGSGTRLTVV.

V and J are TRBV5-8 and TRBJ2-5; 12 nucleotides agree with TRBD2. CDR3 size: 18 residues. Germline loops: CDR1 SGHTS, CDR2 YDEGEE. J lost 3 bases, V lost 0 bases, and 9 bases had no gene match. Here the CDR3 reads CASSLVSWLAGGKETQYF. DNA for the CDR3: TGTGCCAGCAGCTTGGTATCTTGGCTAGCGGGGGGGAAAGAGACCCAGTACTTC.

The gene calls are TRBV4-1 and TRBJ1-1; D gene ambiguous. Trimming removed 4 bases at V and 5 bases at J, with 14 bases between. The CDR3 loop spans 14 amino acids. CDR1 is MGHRA, CDR2 YSYEKL, per germline. The CDR3 reads CASSLDWAGTEAFF. The DNA for the CDR3 is TGCGCCAGCAGCCTGGACTGGGCGGGTACTGAAGCTTTCTTT.

This clone showed up just once. The CDR3 loop is CASSRDNRETQYF. CDR3 sequence (DNA): TGTGCCAGCAGCCGGGACAATCGAGAGACCCAGTACTTC. The chain uses TRBV5-8 and TRBJ2-5; a possible D gene is TRBD1 (6 bases). The V gene lost 4 bases and the J gene lost 4 bases, with 11 bases spanning the gap. CDR3 length: 13 amino acids. Germline CDR1 SGHTS, CDR2 YDEGEE.

V is TRBV28 and J is TRBJ2-7; D gene uncertain. The CDR3 has 13 residues. The V gene's germline CDR1 is MDHEN and CDR2 SYDVKM. Trimming pared 3 bases from V and 3 bases from J, leaving 9 bases between. CDR3: CASSFVTSYEQYF. The CDR3 nucleotides read TGTGCCAGCAGTTTCGTGACAAGCTACGAGCAGTACTTC.

The chain is built from TRBV28 and TRBJ2-7, with TRBD2 matching 7 bases. Germline CDR1 and CDR2: MDHEN and SYDVKM. V lost 10 bases to trimming and J lost 0 bases; unmatched junction nucleotides: 12. The CDR3 has 15 residues. CDR3 residues: CAITAGRGLSYEQYF. The CDR3 DNA reads as TGTGCCATAACAGCGGGGCGGGGCCTCTCCTACGAGCAGTACTTC. The entire variable domain, with the rest obtained from reference TRBV28 and TRBJ2-7, is as follows: DVKVTQSSRYLVKRTGEKVFLECVQDMDHENMFWYRQDPGLGLRLIYFSYDVKMKEKGDIPEGYSVSREKKERFSLILESASTNQTSMYLCAITAGRGLSYEQYFGPGTRLTVT.

A remark on this clone: A much bigger clone sits one base away, suggesting this may be a read error. The CDR3 DNA reads as TGTGCCAGCAGCTCCGGGACAGAGAATGAAAAACTGTTTTTT. Its translation is CASSSGTENEKLFF. The chain has TRBV11-2 and TRBJ1-4, with 7 bases fitting TRBD1. The V and J ends lost 4 bases and 5 bases, in that order; junction bases with no gene match: 4. This CDR3 has 14 residues. Germline CDR1 SGHAT, CDR2 FQNNGV.

The chain recombines TRBV7-2 with TRBJ2-7; no reliable D call. The CDR3 has 12 amino acids. Per germline, CDR1 SGHTA and CDR2 FQGNSA. V was pared by 1 base and J by 8 bases, with 9 bases between. CDR3 amino acids: CASSLGDLKQYF. Here the CDR3 DNA reads TGTGCCAGCAGCTTAGGGGATTTAAAGCAGTACTTC.

This chain uses TRBV6-4 with TRBJ2-3; D perhaps matches TRBD1 (5 bases). Germline V gene lookup returns CDR1 MRHNA and CDR2 SNTAGT. This CDR3 spans 15 amino acids. V lost 3 bases and J lost 3, with 13 bases in between. DNA for the CDR3: TGTGCCAGCAGTGAGTCCCCGCAGGGTACAGATACGCAGTATTTT. Its translation is CASSESPQGTDTQYF.

The gene calls are TRBV6-1 and TRBJ1-2; TRBD1 is a possible D gene (6 bases). Germline V gene data show CDR1 as MNHNS and CDR2 as SASEGT. The CDR3 is 13 amino acids. Trimming shortened V by 5 bases and J by 8 bases, and 15 bases separated the two germline ends. CDR3 region: CASSFLGAEGYTF. The CDR3 nucleotides are TGTGCCAGCAGTTTTTTGGGGGCTGAAGGCTACACCTTC.

This clone has a count of ten or more. The chain couples TRBV9 to TRBJ2-5; tentative D call: TRBD1 (6 bases). CDR1 is SGDLS, CDR2 YYNGEE, per germline. This CDR3 is built from 15 residues. The V end lost 3 bases, the J end lost 5 bases, and 17 bases lay between the germline ends. In DNA, the CDR3 is TGTGCCAGCAGCGCTGTGACAGGCGGGCAGGAGACCCAGTACTTC. Amino acid sequence: CASSAVTGGQETQYF.

The chain recombines TRBV5-6 with TRBJ2-1; D is uncertain. CDR1 and CDR2 (germline): SGHDT, YYEEEE. CDR3 length: 11 residues. V dropped 2 bases and J dropped 7 bases, with 4 bases sitting between them. Written as DNA, the CDR3 is TGTGCCAGCAGCTTATTTAATGAGCAGTTCTTC. It encodes CASSLFNEQFF. Drawing the rest from reference TRBV5-6 and TRBJ2-1, the complete variable domain is DAGVTQSPTHLIKTRGQQVTLRCSPKSGHDTVSWYQQALGQGPQFIFQYYEEEERQRGNFPDRFSGHQFPNYSSELNVNALLLGDSALYLCASSLFNEQFFGPGTRLTVL.

J is TRBJ2-3 and V is TRBV5-1; possible D gene TRBD1, 5 bases. The CDR3 totals 17 residues. The V and J ends lost 0 bases and 1 base respectively, with 15 bases between them. In germline, CDR1 is SGHRS, CDR2 YFSETQ. CDR3 sequence (DNA): TGCGCCAGCAGCTTGGCGGCCGATAGCAGGGGCACAGATACGCAGTATTTT. This encodes CASSLAADSRGTDTQYF.

This sequence joins TRBV7-9 and TRBJ2-2; D call uncertain. The germline CDR1 and CDR2 sequences are SEHNR and FQNEAQ (reference sequence). CDR3 length: 14 amino acids. Trimming removed 3 bases from V and 1 base from J, with 6 bases in between. Written as DNA, the CDR3 is TGTGCCAGCAGCTTGCCCGTGAACACCGGGGAGCTGTTTTTT. This codes for CASSLPVNTGELFF.